The sequence of this T cell receptor (beta chain) was determined in a study of T cell responses to AZD1222 COVID-19 vaccine. Overall study results and limits: Two AZD1222 administrations were followed by greater Spike-specific TCR breadth and depth.

Turning to this clone: Its cognate antigen is unknown.

The method was immunoSEQ multiplex PCR; TCRdb's version includes in-frame clones alone and lacks a portion of them. The sample has roughly 89,000 clones; approximately 88% are singletons. CDR1 GTSNPN and CDR2 SVGIG come from the germline V gene (reference sequence). Trimming removed 2 bases at V and 6 bases at J, with 7 bases between. The CDR3 sequence is 11 residues long. The clonotype comes from an adult in good health. The chain carries TRBV30 and TRBJ1-2, with D hard to call. The source was peripheral blood, collected on day 0 of MenACWY control vaccination. The CDR3 region is CAWSLTNGYTF. CDR3 sequence (DNA): TGTGCCTGGAGTTTGACAAATGGCTACACCTTC.